This paragraph covers one T cell receptor (beta chain) sequence. This sample is drawn from a study of T cell changes during pregnancy in multiple sclerosis. The CDR3 extends over 15 amino acids. V gave up 1 base and J gave up 0 bases, with 9 bases separating them. CDR1 is MGHRA, CDR2 YSYEKL, per germline. This table comes from immunoSEQ multiplex PCR, and its TCRdb copy is limited to in-frame clones, with some not included. The top ten clones hold less than 2.5% of a sample with 70,000 to 95,000 clones, approximately 90% of them seen once. The input for sequencing was peripheral blood, taken before pregnancy. The sequence derives from a female donor with multiple sclerosis, enrolled in a pregnancy study. The rearrangement links TRBV4-1 to TRBJ1-2; D is possibly TRBD1 (5 bases). CDR3 residues: CASSQVGDSNYGYTF. As DNA, the CDR3 is TGCGCCAGCAGCCAAGTGGGGGACTCTAACTATGGCTACACCTTC.